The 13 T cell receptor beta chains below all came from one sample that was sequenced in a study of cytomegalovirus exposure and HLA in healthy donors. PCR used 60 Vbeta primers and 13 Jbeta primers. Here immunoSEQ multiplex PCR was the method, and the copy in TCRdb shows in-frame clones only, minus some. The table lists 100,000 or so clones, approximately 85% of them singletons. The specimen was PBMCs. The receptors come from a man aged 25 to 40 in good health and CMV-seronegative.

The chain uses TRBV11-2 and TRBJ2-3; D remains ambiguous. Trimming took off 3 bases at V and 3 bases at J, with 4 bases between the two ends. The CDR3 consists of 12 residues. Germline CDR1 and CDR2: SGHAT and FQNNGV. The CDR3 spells CASSFSTDTQYF. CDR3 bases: TGTGCCAGCAGCTTTTCTACAGATACGCAGTATTTT.

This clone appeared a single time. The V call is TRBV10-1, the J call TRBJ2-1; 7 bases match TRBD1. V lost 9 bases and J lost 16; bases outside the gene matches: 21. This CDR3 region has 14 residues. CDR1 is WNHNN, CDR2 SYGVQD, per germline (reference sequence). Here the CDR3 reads CARGGLPMPVLFFF. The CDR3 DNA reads TGCGCCAGAGGGGGCCTACCAATGCCGGTTCTTTTTTTCTTC.

The CDR3 loop is CASSFGTGIYNEQFF. For the CDR3, the DNA is TGTGCCAGCAGTTTCGGGACAGGGATCTACAATGAGCAGTTCTTC. V is TRBV11-3 and J is TRBJ2-1; 9 positions agree with TRBD1. The junction had 6 bases not matched to a gene; V was cut back by 6 bases and J by 3 bases. CDR3 length: 15 amino acids. Germline CDR1 and CDR2: SGHNT and YENEEA.

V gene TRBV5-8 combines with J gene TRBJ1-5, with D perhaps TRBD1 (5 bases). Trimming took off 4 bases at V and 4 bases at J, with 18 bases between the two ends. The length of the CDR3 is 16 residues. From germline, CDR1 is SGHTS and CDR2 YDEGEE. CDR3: CASSPGLNPGNQPQHF. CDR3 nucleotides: TGTGCCAGCAGCCCAGGGCTCAACCCGGGTAATCAGCCCCAGCATTTT.

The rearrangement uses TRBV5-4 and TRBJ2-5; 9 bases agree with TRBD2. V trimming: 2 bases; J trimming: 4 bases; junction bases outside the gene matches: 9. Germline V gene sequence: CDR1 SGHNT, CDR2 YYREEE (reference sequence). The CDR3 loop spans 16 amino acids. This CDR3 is CASSLRLAVNLETQYF. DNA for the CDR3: TGTGCCAGCAGCTTAAGACTAGCGGTAAACCTAGAGACCCAGTACTTC.

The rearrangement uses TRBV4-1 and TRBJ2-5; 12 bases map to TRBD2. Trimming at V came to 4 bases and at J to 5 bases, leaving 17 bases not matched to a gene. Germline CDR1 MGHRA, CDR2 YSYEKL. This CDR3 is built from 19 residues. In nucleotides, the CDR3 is TGCGCCAGCAGCCCCAGCGGGCTGACTAGCGGGAGTGGTACCGAGACCCAGTACTTC. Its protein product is CASSPSGLTSGSGTETQYF.

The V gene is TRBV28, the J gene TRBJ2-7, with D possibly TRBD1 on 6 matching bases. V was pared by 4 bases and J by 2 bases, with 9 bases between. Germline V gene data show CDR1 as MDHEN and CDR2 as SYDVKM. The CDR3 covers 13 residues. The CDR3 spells CASSSNRAYEQYF. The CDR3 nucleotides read TGTGCCAGCAGTTCGAACAGGGCCTACGAGCAGTACTTC. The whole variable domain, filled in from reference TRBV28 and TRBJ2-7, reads DVKVTQSSRYLVKRTGEKVFLECVQDMDHENMFWYRQDPGLGLRLIYFSYDVKMKEKGDIPEGYSVSREKKERFSLILESASTNQTSMYLCASSSNRAYEQYFGPGTRLTVT.

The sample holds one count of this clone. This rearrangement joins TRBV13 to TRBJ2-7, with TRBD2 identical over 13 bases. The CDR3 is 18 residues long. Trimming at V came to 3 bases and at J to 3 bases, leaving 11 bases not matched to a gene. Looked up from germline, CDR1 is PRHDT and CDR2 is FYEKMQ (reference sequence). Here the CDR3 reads CASSFGLAGEGVYYEQYF. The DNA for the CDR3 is TGTGCCAGCAGCTTCGGACTAGCGGGAGAGGGGGTTTACTACGAGCAGTACTTC.

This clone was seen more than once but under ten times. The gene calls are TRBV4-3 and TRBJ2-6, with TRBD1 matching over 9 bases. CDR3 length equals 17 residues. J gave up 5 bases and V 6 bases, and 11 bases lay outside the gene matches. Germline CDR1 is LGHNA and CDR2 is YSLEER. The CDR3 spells CASSSGTGSVRANVLTF. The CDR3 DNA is TGCGCCAGCAGTTCCGGGACAGGGTCGGTGAGGGCCAACGTCCTGACTTTC.

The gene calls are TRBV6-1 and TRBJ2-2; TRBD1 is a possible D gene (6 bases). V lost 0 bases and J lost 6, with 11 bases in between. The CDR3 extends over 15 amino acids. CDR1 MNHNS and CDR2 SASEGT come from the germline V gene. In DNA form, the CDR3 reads TGTGCCAGCAGTGAAGCGCATTACAGGGCCGGGGAGCTGTTTTTT. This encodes CASSEAHYRAGELFF.

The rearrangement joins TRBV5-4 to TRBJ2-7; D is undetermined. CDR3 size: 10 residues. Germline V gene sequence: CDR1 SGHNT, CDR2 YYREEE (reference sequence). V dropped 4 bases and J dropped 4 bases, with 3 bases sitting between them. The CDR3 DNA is TGTGCCAGCAGCCCGTACGAGCAGTACTTC. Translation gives CASSPYEQYF.

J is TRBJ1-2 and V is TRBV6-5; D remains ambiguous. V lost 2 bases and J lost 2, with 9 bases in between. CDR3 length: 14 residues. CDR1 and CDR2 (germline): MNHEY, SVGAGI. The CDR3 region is CASSYNPENYGYTF. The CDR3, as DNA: TGTGCCAGCAGTTACAACCCAGAAAACTATGGCTACACCTTC.

CDR3 sequence (DNA): TGTGCCTGGAGAGCCACAGGGGCAGGGGGCTACACCTTC. Its translation: CAWRATGAGGYTF. This sequence joins TRBV30 and TRBJ1-2; 7 bases align to TRBD1. V was pared by 3 bases and J by 8 bases, with 9 bases of the junction left unmatched. The CDR3 is made up of 13 amino acids. CDR1 is GTSNPN and CDR2 is SVGIG in the germline V gene (reference sequence).